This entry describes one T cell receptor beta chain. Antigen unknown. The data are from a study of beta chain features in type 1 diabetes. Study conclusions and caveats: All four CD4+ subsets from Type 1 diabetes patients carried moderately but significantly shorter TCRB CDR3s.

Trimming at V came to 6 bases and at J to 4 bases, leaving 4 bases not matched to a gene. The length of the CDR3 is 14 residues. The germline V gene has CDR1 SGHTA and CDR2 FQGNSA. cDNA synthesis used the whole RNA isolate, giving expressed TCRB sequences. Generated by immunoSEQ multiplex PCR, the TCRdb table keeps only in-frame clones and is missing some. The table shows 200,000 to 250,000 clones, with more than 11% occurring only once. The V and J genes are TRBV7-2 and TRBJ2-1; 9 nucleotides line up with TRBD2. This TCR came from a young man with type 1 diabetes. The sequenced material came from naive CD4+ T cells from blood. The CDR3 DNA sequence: TGTGCCAGCAGGGCGGGAGGGCAATACAATGAGCAGTTCTTC. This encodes CASRAGGQYNEQFF.